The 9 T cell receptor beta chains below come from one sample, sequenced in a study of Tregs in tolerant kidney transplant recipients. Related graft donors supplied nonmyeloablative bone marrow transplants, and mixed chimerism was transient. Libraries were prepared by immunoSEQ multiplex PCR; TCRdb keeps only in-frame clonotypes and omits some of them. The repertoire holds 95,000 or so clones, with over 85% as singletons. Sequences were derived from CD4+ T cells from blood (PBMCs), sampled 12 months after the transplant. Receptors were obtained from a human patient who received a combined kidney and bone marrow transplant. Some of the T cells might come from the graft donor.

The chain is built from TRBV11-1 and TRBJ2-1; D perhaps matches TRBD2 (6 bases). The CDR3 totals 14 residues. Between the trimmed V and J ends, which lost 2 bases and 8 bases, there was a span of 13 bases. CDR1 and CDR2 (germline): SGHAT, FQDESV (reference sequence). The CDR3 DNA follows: TGTGCCAGCAGCTTACGTCCGGGAGTGCATGAGCAGTTCTTC. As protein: CASSLRPGVHEQFF. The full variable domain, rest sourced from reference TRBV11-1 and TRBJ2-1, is EAEVAQSPRYKITEKSQAVAFWCDPISGHATLYWYRQILGQGPELLVQFQDESVVDDSQLPKDRFSAERLKGVDSTLKIQPAELGDSAMYLCASSLRPGVHEQFFGPGTRLTVL.

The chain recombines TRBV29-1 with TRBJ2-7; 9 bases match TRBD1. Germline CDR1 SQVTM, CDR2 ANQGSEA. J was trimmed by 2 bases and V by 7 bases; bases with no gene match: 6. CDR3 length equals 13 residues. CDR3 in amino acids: CSGGGTGPYEQYF. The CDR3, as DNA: TGCAGCGGGGGGGGGACAGGGCCCTACGAGCAGTACTTC.

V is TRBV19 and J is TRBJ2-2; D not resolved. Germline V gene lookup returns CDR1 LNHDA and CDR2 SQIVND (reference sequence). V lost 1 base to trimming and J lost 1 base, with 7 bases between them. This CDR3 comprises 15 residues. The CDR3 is CASSIVSGNTGELFF. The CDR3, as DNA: TGTGCCAGTAGTATAGTATCCGGGAACACCGGGGAGCTGTTTTTT.

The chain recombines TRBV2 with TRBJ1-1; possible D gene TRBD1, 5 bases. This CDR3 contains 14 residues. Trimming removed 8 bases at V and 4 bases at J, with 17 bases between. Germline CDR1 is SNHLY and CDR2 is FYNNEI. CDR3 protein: CASRLAGGFTEAFF. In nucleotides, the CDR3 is TGTGCCAGCCGGCTAGCGGGGGGTTTCACTGAAGCTTTCTTT.

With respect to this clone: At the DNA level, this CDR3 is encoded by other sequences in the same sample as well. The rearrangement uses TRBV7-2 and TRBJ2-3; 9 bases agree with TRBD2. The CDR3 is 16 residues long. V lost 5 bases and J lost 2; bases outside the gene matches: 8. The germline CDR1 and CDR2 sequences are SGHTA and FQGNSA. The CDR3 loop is CASSPGLAGFTDTQYF. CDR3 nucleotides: TGTGCCAGCAGCCCCGGGCTAGCGGGGTTCACAGATACGCAGTATTTT.

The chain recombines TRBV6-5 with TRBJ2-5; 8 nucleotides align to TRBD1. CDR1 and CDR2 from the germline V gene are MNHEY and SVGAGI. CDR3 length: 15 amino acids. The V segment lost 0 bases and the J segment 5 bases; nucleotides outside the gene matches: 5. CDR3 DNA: TGTGCCAGCAGTTACTCCTTTCAGGGGGCGGAGACCCAGTACTTC. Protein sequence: CASSYSFQGAETQYF.

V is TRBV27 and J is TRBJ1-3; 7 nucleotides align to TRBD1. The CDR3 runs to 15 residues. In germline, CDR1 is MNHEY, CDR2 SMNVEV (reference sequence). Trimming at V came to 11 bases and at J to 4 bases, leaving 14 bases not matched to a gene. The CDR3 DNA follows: TGTGCCCAAGTCCATTCCGGGACAGAAGGAAACACCATATATTTT. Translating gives CAQVHSGTEGNTIYF.

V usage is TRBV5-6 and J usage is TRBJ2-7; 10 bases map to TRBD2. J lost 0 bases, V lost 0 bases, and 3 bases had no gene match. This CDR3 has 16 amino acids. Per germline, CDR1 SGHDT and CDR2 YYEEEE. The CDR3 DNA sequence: TGTGCCAGCAGCTTGGTCCGACTAGCGGGCTCCTACGAGCAGTACTTC. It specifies CASSLVRLAGSYEQYF.

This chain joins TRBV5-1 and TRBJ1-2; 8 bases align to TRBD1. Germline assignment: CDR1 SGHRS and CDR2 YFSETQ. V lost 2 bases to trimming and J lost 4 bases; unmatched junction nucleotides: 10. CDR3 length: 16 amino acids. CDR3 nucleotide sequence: TGCGCCAGCAGCTTTTCCTCACCAGGACAGGGCTATGGCTACACCTTC. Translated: CASSFSSPGQGYGYTF.